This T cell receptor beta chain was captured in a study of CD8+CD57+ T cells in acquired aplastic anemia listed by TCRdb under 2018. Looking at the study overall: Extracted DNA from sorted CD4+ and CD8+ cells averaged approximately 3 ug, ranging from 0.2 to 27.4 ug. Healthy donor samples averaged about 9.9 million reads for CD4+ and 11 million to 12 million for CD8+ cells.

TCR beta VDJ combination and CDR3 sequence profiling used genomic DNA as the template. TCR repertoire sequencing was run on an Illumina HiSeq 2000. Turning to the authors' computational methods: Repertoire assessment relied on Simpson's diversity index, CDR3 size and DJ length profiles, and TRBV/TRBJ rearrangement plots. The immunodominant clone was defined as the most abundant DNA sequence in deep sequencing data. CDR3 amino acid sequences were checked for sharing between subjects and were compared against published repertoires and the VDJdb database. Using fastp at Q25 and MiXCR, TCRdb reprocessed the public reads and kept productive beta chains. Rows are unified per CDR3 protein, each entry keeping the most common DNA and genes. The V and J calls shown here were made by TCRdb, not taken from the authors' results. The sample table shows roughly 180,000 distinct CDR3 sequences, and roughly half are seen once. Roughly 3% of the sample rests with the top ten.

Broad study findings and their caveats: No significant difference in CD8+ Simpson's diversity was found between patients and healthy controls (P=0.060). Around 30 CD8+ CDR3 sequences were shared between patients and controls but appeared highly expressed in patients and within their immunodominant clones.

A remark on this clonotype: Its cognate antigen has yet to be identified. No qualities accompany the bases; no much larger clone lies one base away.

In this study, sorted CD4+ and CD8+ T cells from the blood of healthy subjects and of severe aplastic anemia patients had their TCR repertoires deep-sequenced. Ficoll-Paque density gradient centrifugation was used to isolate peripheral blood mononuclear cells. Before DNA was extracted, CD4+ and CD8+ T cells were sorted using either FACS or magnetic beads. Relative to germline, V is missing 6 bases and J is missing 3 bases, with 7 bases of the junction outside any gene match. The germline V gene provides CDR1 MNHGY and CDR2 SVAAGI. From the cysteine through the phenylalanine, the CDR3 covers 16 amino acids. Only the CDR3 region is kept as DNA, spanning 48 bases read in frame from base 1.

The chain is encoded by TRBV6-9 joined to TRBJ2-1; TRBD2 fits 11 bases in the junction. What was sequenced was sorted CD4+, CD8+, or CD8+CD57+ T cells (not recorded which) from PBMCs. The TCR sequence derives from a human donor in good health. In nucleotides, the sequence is TGTGCCAGCAGGCTAGGGACTAGCGGAGTCTACAATGAGCAGTTCTTC. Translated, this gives CASRLGTSGVYNEQFF.